These T cell receptor beta chains were read from a single sample in a study of response to subunit inactivated influenza vaccine. Each CDR3 protein gets one entry after TCRdb re-called the RT-PCR reads with MiXCR. The sample includes about 580,000 distinct CDR3 sequences, 14% of them seen just once. The specimen was PBMCs from blood, collected 11 to 12 days after vaccination. The receptors here all came from a man in his fifties who received an inactivated influenza vaccine. Both conserved end residues are part of each CDR3. D genes are given only for firm matches. A row's size may be missing; if present it is once, few, many or a size class.

j_call,clone_size,v_call,d_call,cdr3_nt,cdr3_aa
TRBJ2-2,NA,TRBV10-3,TRBD2,TGTGCCACTCGGGGACTAGCGGGAGGGCCGAACACCGGGGAGCTGTTTTTT,CATRGLAGGPNTGELFF
TRBJ2-5,few,TRBV4-3,NA,TGCGCCAGCAGCCAAGAAAAGGGGCGGGCCCAGTACTTC,CASSQEKGRAQYF
TRBJ2-2,few,TRBV29-1,NA,TGCAGCGTTGACCCCGGTTACACCGGGGAGCTGTTTTTT,CSVDPGYTGELFF
TRBJ2-3,few,TRBV2,TRBD2,TGTGCCAGCAGTGGGACTAGCGGGGGTAATACGCAGTATTTT,CASSGTSGGNTQYF
TRBJ2-4,few,TRBV18,NA,TGTGCCAGCTCACCACCAGCCGGCGGTCGCGACATTCAGTACTTC,CASSPPAGGRDIQYF
TRBJ2-7,NA,TRBV11-2,NA,TGTGCCAGCAGCCCCTCAGAAAGTACCTACGAGCAGTACTTC,CASSPSESTYEQYF
TRBJ2-1,NA,TRBV7-9,NA,TGTGCCAGCCTTGACAGCAGTTACAATGAGCAGTTCTTC,CASLDSSYNEQFF
TRBJ2-5,NA,TRBV7-2,NA,TGTGCCAGCAGCTTAGCGAAGGGGGTACAAGAGACCCAGTACTTC,CASSLAKGVQETQYF
TRBJ2-2,many,TRBV9,TRBD1,TGTGCCAGCAGCGCGGGACAGATAAACACCGGGGAGCTGTTTTTT,CASSAGQINTGELFF
TRBJ2-2,NA,TRBV11-2,NA,TGTGCCAGCAGCTTAGGCGCACGGAAAGCGAACACCGGGGAGCTGTTTTTT,CASSLGARKANTGELFF
TRBJ2-1,NA,TRBV6-1,NA,TGTGCCAGCAGTGAGGATTCGGCGGTCAGGGGAAATGAGCAGTTCTTC,CASSEDSAVRGNEQFF
TRBJ1-1,few,TRBV24-1,NA,TGTGCCACCAGTGACCATGGCACTGAAGCTTTCTTT,CATSDHGTEAFF
TRBJ1-6,NA,TRBV27,NA,TGTGCCAGCAGTTTTTACGGGGGCAATTCACCCCTCCACTTT,CASSFYGGNSPLHF
TRBJ1-1,many,TRBV20-1,TRBD1,TGCAGTGCGCCGAGTGAGGGGGCCTTGAACACTGAAGCTTTCTTT,CSAPSEGALNTEAFF
TRBJ2-7,few,TRBV20-1,NA,TGCAGTGCTGGGGGAGTCGATTACGAGCAGTACTTC,CSAGGVDYEQYF
TRBJ2-3,NA,TRBV7-2,NA,TGTGCCAGCAGCCCTGTATGGGATACGCAGTATTTT,CASSPVWDTQYF
TRBJ2-4,few,TRBV6-6,NA,TGTGCCAGCAGGGGACAAATGGGAAACATTCAGTACTTC,CASRGQMGNIQYF
TRBJ2-5,NA,TRBV5-1,TRBD2,TGCGCCAGCAGCCTCGGACTAGCGGGGGGGAGCCGTAAAGAGACCCAGTACTTC,CASSLGLAGGSRKETQYF
TRBJ2-7,few,TRBV6-1,NA,TGTGCCAGCAGCCATGGGACTTCTACTGTCGAGCAGTACTTC,CASSHGTSTVEQYF
TRBJ1-4,few,TRBV20-1,NA,TGCAGTGCCAGGAGGGGCGTAAGCAGGACTAATGAAAAACTGTTTTTT,CSARRGVSRTNEKLFF
TRBJ2-1,NA,TRBV29-1,NA,TGCAGCGTTGAAGCAGGGGACAATGAGCAGTTCTTC,CSVEAGDNEQFF
TRBJ1-1,few,TRBV24-1,TRBD1,TGTGCCACCAGTGATTCTAGACAGGGCATCACTGAAGCTTTCTTT,CATSDSRQGITEAFF
TRBJ1-5,few,TRBV29-1,NA,TGCAGCGTTGGGGGGGCAGCTGGTCAGCCCCAGCATTTT,CSVGGAAGQPQHF
TRBJ2-7,NA,TRBV20-1,TRBD1,TGCAGTGCTAGATCTGAGACAGGGGGGTACGAGCAGTACTTC,CSARSETGGYEQYF
TRBJ2-7,NA,TRBV20-1,TRBD2,TGCAGTGCTACGGGACTAGCGGGGGGATACGAGCAGTACTTC,CSATGLAGGYEQYF
TRBJ1-6,NA,TRBV11-2,NA,TGTGCCAGCAGCTTAGTAGACGTTTTCGGGGATTACTCCTATAATTCACCCCTCCACTTT,CASSLVDVFGDYSYNSPLHF
TRBJ2-1,NA,TRBV4-3,NA,TGCGCCAGCAGCCAAGATGAGGGGAATGAGCAGTTCTTC,CASSQDEGNEQFF
TRBJ2-5,NA,TRBV5-1,TRBD2,TGCGCCAGCAGACGAAAACAACCTACTAGCGGGCAAGAGACCCAGTACTTC,CASRRKQPTSGQETQYF
TRBJ2-7,many,TRBV5-1,TRBD1,TGCGCCAGCAGCCTTAGAACAGGGGACTACGAGCAGTACTTC,CASSLRTGDYEQYF
TRBJ2-5,few,TRBV20-1,NA,TGCAGTGCTAGAGATACGGACCAAGAGACCCAGTACTTC,CSARDTDQETQYF
TRBJ2-7,many,TRBV28,NA,TGTGCCAGCAGTTCAACCTCCTCCTTATTTGAGCAGTACTTC,CASSSTSSLFEQYF
TRBJ1-2,few,TRBV28,NA,TGTGCCAGCAGTTTCACAGGGATCTATGGCTACACCTTC,CASSFTGIYGYTF
TRBJ1-5,few,TRBV29-1,TRBD1,TGCAGCGTCGCACAGGGGGCGGGTCAGCCCCAGCATTTT,CSVAQGAGQPQHF
TRBJ1-2,few,TRBV25-1,TRBD1,TGTGCCAGCAGTGATACAAGGACAGGGCGTCTCTATGGCTACACCTTC,CASSDTRTGRLYGYTF
TRBJ2-7,NA,TRBV12-3/TRBV12-4,NA,TGTGCCAGCAGTTTAGCGCTGGGGCTAGCTAAAGGATACGAGCAGTACTTC,CASSLALGLAKGYEQYF
TRBJ2-7,many,TRBV28,NA,TGTGCCAGCAGTTTGAGGCTTACCGGGCAGTACTTC,CASSLRLTGQYF
TRBJ2-5,few,TRBV20-1,TRBD2,TGCAGTGCTAGAGATGCGCGGGGGGGTAAAGAGACCCAGTACTTC,CSARDARGGKETQYF
TRBJ1-2,NA,TRBV4-3,NA,TGCGCCAGCAGCCAAGATCATGGCAGACGCTATGGCTACACCTTC,CASSQDHGRRYGYTF
TRBJ2-4,NA,TRBV9,NA,TGTGCCAGCAGCGTAGCTCCCGATGTGGGCAAAAACATTCAGTACTTC,CASSVAPDVGKNIQYF
TRBJ1-6,few,TRBV27,TRBD1,TGTGCCAGCAGCACCCAGGGGGCGCGGGGCTCACCCCTCCACTTT,CASSTQGARGSPLHF
TRBJ1-1,NA,TRBV6-2/TRBV6-3,NA,TGTGCCAGCCGTGAACCGACCTACTCCCACATGGCGATGAACACTGAAGCTTTCTTT,CASREPTYSHMAMNTEAFF
TRBJ1-3,NA,TRBV7-2,NA,TGTGCCAGCAGCGTATCCGGGTACACCATATATTTT,CASSVSGYTIYF
TRBJ2-1,many,TRBV29-1,NA,TGCAGCGTTGGGGAAGGGGTCAATGAGCAGTTCTTC,CSVGEGVNEQFF
TRBJ2-3,few,TRBV28,TRBD2,TGTGCCAGCAGTTTACTAGCGGGCCGCACAGATACGCAGTATTTT,CASSLLAGRTDTQYF
TRBJ2-3,few,TRBV14,TRBD2,TGTGCCAGCAGCCTCCTTTTAGCGGGAGGGAGCACAGATACGCAGTATTTT,CASSLLLAGGSTDTQYF
TRBJ1-1,NA,TRBV4-1,NA,TGCGCCAGCAGCCAGTGGGACATGAACACTGAAGCTTTCTTT,CASSQWDMNTEAFF
TRBJ1-2,few,TRBV7-9,NA,TGTGCCAGCAAACGAGTGGGGGGACAAGATGGCTACACCTTC,CASKRVGGQDGYTF
TRBJ2-6,NA,TRBV4-2,NA,TGTGCCAGCAGCCAAGAATTTATCTGGGGCCCTACGTCTGGGGCCAACGTCCTGACTTTC,CASSQEFIWGPTSGANVLTF
TRBJ1-1,NA,TRBV6-6,NA,TGTGCCACGAACCCCGGGGGGAACACTGAAGCTTTCTTT,CATNPGGNTEAFF
TRBJ2-7,NA,TRBV2,NA,TGTGCCAGCAGTATCGGCGGCCGCTACGAGCAGTACTTC,CASSIGGRYEQYF
TRBJ2-6,NA,TRBV3-1,NA,TGTGCCAGCAGCCAAGTATTAAGACAGCCAGCCGCTGGGGCCAACGTCCTGACTTTC,CASSQVLRQPAAGANVLTF
TRBJ2-7,many,TRBV5-1,NA,TGCGCCAGCAGCCAACAGCAGTACGAGCAGTACTTC,CASSQQQYEQYF
TRBJ2-1,NA,TRBV20-1,TRBD2,TGCAGTGCCAGAGATCGACTAGCGGGTAGCGGTGAGCAGTTCTTC,CSARDRLAGSGEQFF